The entry below describes one T cell receptor (beta chain). Libraries were prepared by immunoSEQ multiplex PCR; TCRdb keeps only in-frame clonotypes and omits some of them. The profile covers just under 60,000 clones, with more than 90% appearing a single time and 1.7% taken by the ten largest. Trimming at V came to 6 bases and at J to 6 bases, leaving 7 bases not matched to a gene. Per germline, CDR1 SGHTA and CDR2 FQGTGA. The CDR3 is 15 residues long. The sample originates from a study of control samples from healthy donors and cancer patients. The sequenced sample consisted of PBMCs. This sequence joins TRBV7-3 and TRBJ2-2, with 10 bases fitting TRBD2. The receptor's source is a man between 40 and 49 years old with colorectal cancer. The CDR3 region is CASRRSGGFAGELFF. The CDR3 DNA reads as TGTGCCAGCAGGCGTAGCGGGGGGTTTGCCGGGGAGCTGTTTTTT.